The 9 T cell receptor beta chains in this list originate from one sample, sequenced in a study of blood T cell repertoires in COVID-19. Libraries were prepared by immunoSEQ multiplex PCR; TCRdb keeps only in-frame clonotypes and omits some of them. The profile covers more than 100,000 clones, with about 90% appearing a single time and less than 4.5% taken by the ten largest. The source material was peripheral blood. Receptor source: a human donor in a cohort sampled during active COVID-19.

J is TRBJ2-7 and V is TRBV6-1; D unclear. The CDR3 runs to 13 residues. Per the germline V gene, CDR1 is MNHNS and CDR2 is SASEGT. V was trimmed by 1 base and J by 3 bases, leaving 7 bases between them. Here the CDR3 reads CASSEVGYYEQYF. DNA for the CDR3: TGTGCCAGCAGTGAAGTCGGGTACTACGAGCAGTACTTC.

The CDR3 loop reads CASSSGQGRVAGYTF. CDR3 in DNA: TGTGCCAGCAGTTCAGGACAGGGGAGAGTTGCCGGCTACACCTTC. The chain recombines TRBV6-2 or TRBV6-3 with TRBJ1-2; TRBD1 matches at 9 bases. V dropped 4 bases and J dropped 8; count of bases not matched to a gene: 11. The germline CDR1 and CDR2 sequences are MNHEY and SVGEGT. CDR3 length equals 15 residues.

V is TRBV7-2 and J is TRBJ2-1, with TRBD2 identical over 8 bases. The V and J ends lost 7 bases and 8 bases, in that order; junction bases with no gene match: 7. In germline, CDR1 is SGHTA, CDR2 FQGNSA. The CDR3 is 13 amino acids. CDR3 in amino acids: CASTLRGAHEQFF. CDR3 coding DNA: TGTGCCAGCACCTTGCGGGGGGCCCATGAGCAGTTCTTC.

The sample holds a few counts of this clone. V is TRBV3-1 (or the pseudogene TRBV3-2) and J is TRBJ2-5, with 15 positions matching TRBD2. After removal of 5 bases from V and 5 bases from J, the junction contained 12 bases not matched to a gene. Germline CDR1 and CDR2: LGHDT and YNNKEL (reference sequence). The CDR3 sequence is 18 residues long. This CDR3 reads CASSGTSGGTVFRETQYF. The CDR3 DNA sequence: TGTGCCAGCAGCGGGACTAGCGGGGGGACCGTATTTCGGGAGACCCAGTACTTC.

CDR3 sequence: CASSRGGSNTEAFF. The CDR3 DNA reads as TGCGCCAGCAGCCGAGGAGGGTCAAACACTGAAGCTTTCTTT. The chain is built from TRBV4-1 and TRBJ1-1; D uncertain. The CDR3 length is 14 residues. With 4 bases removed from V and 2 bases from J, the gap between germline ends came to 11 bases. Per germline, CDR1 MGHRA and CDR2 YSYEKL.

This chain joins TRBV13 and TRBJ2-5, with a possible D match to TRBD2 (7 bases). Trimming cost V 1 base and J 5 bases, with 11 bases left between them. The CDR3 extends over 14 amino acids. Germline assignment: CDR1 PRHDT and CDR2 FYEKMQ (reference sequence). The CDR3 is CASSLVGGRETQYF. DNA of the CDR3: TGTGCCAGCAGCTTAGTGGGGGGGCGGGAGACCCAGTACTTC. The whole variable domain, remainder taken from reference TRBV13 and TRBJ2-5, is AAGVIQSPRHLIKEKRETATLKCYPIPRHDTVYWYQQGPGQDPQFLISFYEKMQSDKGSIPDRFSAQQFSDYHSELNMSSLELGDSALYFCASSLVGGRETQYFGPGTRLLVL.

The CDR3 coding sequence is TGTGCCAGCAGCTTATGGCTAGTCTCCTACAATGAGCAGTTCTTC. As protein: CASSLWLVSYNEQFF. The chain couples TRBV7-3 to TRBJ2-1; D gene unclear. The V gene lost 2 bases and the J gene lost 0 bases, with 8 bases spanning the gap. CDR3 length: 15 amino acids. Germline CDR1 and CDR2: SGHTA and FQGTGA.

In DNA form, the CDR3 reads TGTGCCAGCAGCTTAGTGACTAGCGGGAGGAATACGCAGTATTTT. This translates into CASSLVTSGRNTQYF. This chain uses TRBV7-2 with TRBJ2-3, with TRBD2 identical over 13 bases. Germline V CDR1 and CDR2: SGHTA, FQGNSA. CDR3 size: 15 residues. J was trimmed by 7 bases and V by 1 base; bases with no gene match: 2.

The rearrangement links TRBV4-3 to TRBJ2-1; the match to TRBD2 covers 10 bases. CDR1 and CDR2 from the germline V gene are LGHNA and YSLEER. The CDR3 covers 16 residues. V lost 7 bases, J lost 8 bases, and 14 bases stayed unmatched. Written as DNA, the CDR3 is TGCGCCAGCACCTTCAGATCTAGCGGGAGTCTTGATGAGCAGTTCTTC. Residues: CASTFRSSGSLDEQFF.